This section outlines one T cell receptor (beta chain) sequence together with its context. Its recognized antigen is unknown. There are no base qualities to consult, and no much larger clone falls within one base. This sample was included in a study of blood T cell repertoires in COVID-19 (dated by TCRdb to 2020 to 2022). Background on the whole study: Samples covering the acute and convalescent phases of COVID-19 were provided by collaborators in the United States, Italy and Spain. The material from the prospective study consisted of cDNA or gDNA derived from T cells, B-cell-depleted T cells, or PBMCs. Subjects who had been exposed to COVID-19, were actively infected with it, or had recovered from it provided the deeply sampled blood TCRbeta repertoires that made up the dataset. The repertoires were made available in a free public database intended to serve as a resource for research on the immune response to SARS-CoV-2. The samples were drawn from two sources: the first 160 participants of the ongoing ImmuneRACE study, and about 1,300 subjects contributed by 6 global collaborators. The sample metadata nearly always contained a de-identified subject ID, COVID-19 status, age in years and sex. Where available, HLA class I and class II types were obtained from metadata supplied by the sample provider rather than from assay-based typing. General study outcomes and caveats: Clinical and demographic metadata were provided uncurated, with the amount varying by source and participant.

The immunoSEQ Assay, a bias-controlled multiplex PCR, was used to amplify TCRbeta CDR3 regions from genomic DNA. The source study handled its data this way. The number of nucleated cells in each sample was estimated by amplification of reference gene primers within the assay. To quantify the absolute abundance of each unique TCRbeta CDR3 rearrangement, sequence reads were collapsed and filtered. For each sample, productive Simpson clonality was calculated by taking the square root of Simpson's diversity index across productive rearrangements. Sourced from immuneACCESS, this table was stored by TCRdb with only in-frame sequences that have V and J called. A share of the clones is absent; for the studies checked, an unresolved V gene accounts for under half, and the remainder has no known explanation. D and trimming were read from the DNA, whereas the V and J calls and clone size are those reported in that table. This sample is represented by roughly 200,000 clones; 85% to 90% of them were singletons. Of the sample, 3.5% to 4.5% is held by the ten largest clones.

The V end gives up 3 bases and the J end 3 bases, leaving 10 bases in the junction not matched to a gene. CDR1 is given as LNHDA and CDR2 as SQIVND, both from the germline V gene (reference sequence). The CDR3, from cysteine to phenylalanine, totals 17 residues. The CDR3 DNA has 51 bases and is translated from base 1. Enrolling through a virtual design, the prospective study's participants ranged in age from about 18 to 89 years and lived across 20 to 30 United States geographic areas. To assign participants to cohorts, the prospective study relied on clinical history that participants themselves reported in a screening survey and a study questionnaire. Mobile phlebotomists in the prospective study collected whole blood, serum and a nasopharyngeal or oropharyngeal swab from every participant. Participants in the prospective study had the option to provide additional blood draws and questionnaires over a roughly 2-month period. Prospective study blood samples were shipped either frozen or at room temperature before DNA extraction.

The TCR comes from a woman between 25 and 40 years old with acute COVID-19. The sequencing sample was made of PBMCs or T cells enriched from blood (not recorded which). Recombination joined TRBV19 with TRBJ1-5, with 8 central nucleotides matching TRBD1. CDR3 sequence: CASSIPGTGRHNQPQHF. The bases read TGTGCCAGTAGTATTCCCGGGACAGGACGTCACAATCAGCCCCAGCATTTT.